This TCR beta chain was sequenced during a study of identical twins. Germline CDR1 MNHNY, CDR2 SVGAGI (reference sequence). This CDR3 is built from 12 residues. Trimming cost V 7 bases and J 7 bases; bases outside gene matches: 5. In this sample, this clonotype turned up a few times. Its antigen is unidentified. Template switching created a universal primer site, and the cDNA included unique molecular identifiers. MiXCR, applied by TCRdb to the 5' RACE reads, yields one record per CDR3 protein. The sample shows roughly 700,000 distinct CDR3 sequences, around 8.3% of them seen only once. Study-wide points: A cross-sectional statistical analysis, not follow-up of the same donors, supported the conclusions. An excess of low generation probability was shown by twin-shared out-of-frame alpha sequences. A lower insertion count was a feature of abundant cord blood beta clonotypes, with no such feature in memory repertoires.

The sample was also linked to a second study, of yellow fever vaccine responses in identical twins.

Sequenced input: PBMCs. This chain connects TRBV6-6 to TRBJ1-1; 8 bases agree with TRBD1. The receptor was derived from a woman aged 18-29 years in good health. The CDR3 loop reads CASNTQGDEAFF. CDR3 in DNA: TGTGCCAGCAATACACAGGGGGATGAAGCTTTCTTT.